A single sample gave rise to the 21 T cell receptor beta chains below, sequenced in a study of low-dose radiotherapy and immunotherapy resistance in tumors. First-strand cDNA relied on TRAV- and TRBV-specific primers spanning alpha and beta chains. Both a constant-region primer and a V-primer adapter served to amplify TCRs across 20 to 25 PCR cycles. MiXCR, run by TCRdb on the reads, gives a single entry per CDR3 protein. The table records more than 50,000 distinct CDR3 sequences, around a quarter of them present only once. Noted time point: after trial treatment. Treatment specified: LDRT plus nivolumab, ipilimumab, low-dose cyclophosphamide and aspirin (RACIN trial). The sample in question was PBMCs, obtained after low-dose radiotherapy plus immunotherapy. These receptors all come from a male donor with prostate cancer.

This clonotype was observed at least ten times. This sequence joins TRBV2 and TRBJ2-7, with 10 bases that match TRBD1. Germline V gene data show CDR1 as SNHLY and CDR2 as FYNNEI. The CDR3 loop spans 15 amino acids. The junction had 11 bases not matched to a gene; V was cut back by 5 bases and J by 7 bases. CDR3 protein: CASSPSSGTGVEQYF. The CDR3 DNA sequence: TGTGCCAGCAGTCCCTCCTCGGGGACAGGGGTAGAGCAGTACTTC.

As for this clonotype: A far larger clone is only one base removed, so a read error is likely. The CDR3 is CASSQGLAGLSYNEQYF. CDR3 DNA sequence: TGTGCCAGCAGCCAGGGTCTAGCGGGGCTCTCCTACAATGAGCAGTACTTC. This chain uses TRBV3-1 with TRBJ2-7, with 9 nucleotides matching TRBD2. V shed 3 bases, J shed 7 bases, and the junction held 16 bases outside the gene matches. The CDR3 loop spans 17 amino acids. Per the germline V gene, CDR1 is LGHDT and CDR2 is YNNKEL (reference sequence).

This clonotype was detected a few times. V is TRBV28 and J is TRBJ1-2, with D unresolved. The CDR3 runs to 14 residues. Germline CDR1 MDHEN, CDR2 SYDVKM. Deletions cut 5 bases from V and 4 bases from J, with 14 bases between. CDR3 protein: CASSTSRRPYGYTF. CDR3 bases: TGTGCCAGCAGTACCTCAAGACGGCCCTATGGCTACACCTTC.

The rearrangement links TRBV27 to TRBJ2-5, with 11 bases lining up with TRBD1. Germline assignment: CDR1 MNHEY and CDR2 SMNVEV (reference sequence). V shed 6 bases, J shed 5 bases, and the junction held 8 bases outside the gene matches. The CDR3 covers 15 residues. The CDR3 coding sequence is TGTGCCAGCAGACCACCGGGACAGGGGGGTGAGACCCAGTACTTC. This codes for CASRPPGQGGETQYF.

This clonotype came up many times. V and J are TRBV12-3 or TRBV12-4 and TRBJ1-2; 8 bases line up with TRBD1. The CDR3 sequence is 14 residues long. V dropped 6 bases and J dropped 4; count of bases not matched to a gene: 7. CDR3 sequence reads: CASRLGQGAYGYTF. The DNA for the CDR3 is TGTGCCAGCAGACTAGGACAGGGTGCCTATGGCTACACCTTC.

The CDR3 nucleotides are TGTGCCAGCACCCCAGGGCCCCCCCGGGGGGGCTTCAACAATGAGCAGTTCTTC. Translated: CASTPGPPRGGFNNEQFF. The rearrangement joins TRBV13 to TRBJ2-1, with 8 bases that match TRBD2. This CDR3 is built from 18 residues. Germline V gives CDR1 PRHDT, CDR2 FYEKMQ (reference sequence). The junction had 19 bases not matched to a gene; V was cut back by 7 bases and J by 5 bases.

This clonotype occurred many times. V gene TRBV27 combines with J gene TRBJ1-5; D uncertain. The CDR3 consists of 14 residues. The germline V gene encodes CDR1 MNHEY and CDR2 SMNVEV (reference sequence). V gave up 5 bases and J gave up 0 bases, with 8 bases separating them. The CDR3 sequence is CASSRTDSNQPQHF. In nucleotides, the CDR3 is TGTGCCAGCAGTCGGACGGATAGCAATCAGCCCCAGCATTTT.

This clonotype was counted ten times or more. The chain joins TRBV20-1 to TRBJ1-5; 8 bases fit TRBD1. Trimming cost V 5 bases and J 4 bases; bases outside gene matches: 4. Germline CDR1 and CDR2: DFQATT and SNEGSKA (reference sequence). This CDR3 region has 13 residues. The CDR3 DNA reads TGCAGTGCTTGGGACAGGATAAATCAGCCCCAGCATTTT. This encodes CSAWDRINQPQHF.

This clonotype was counted between two and nine times. CDR3 coding DNA: TGTGCCAGCAGCGTAGGGACTATTCCATCCTACGAGCAGTACTTC. It encodes CASSVGTIPSYEQYF. The J gene is TRBJ2-7, the V gene TRBV9, with a possible D match to TRBD2 (6 bases). V was shortened by 0 bases and J by 1 base, with 11 bases between the two germline ends. Germline V gives CDR1 SGDLS, CDR2 YYNGEE. The CDR3 covers 15 residues.

V gene TRBV24-1 combines with J gene TRBJ2-1; the match to TRBD1 covers 8 bases. J gave up 2 bases and V 4 bases, and 9 bases lay outside the gene matches. The CDR3 has 17 residues. Germline V lookup: CDR1 KGHDR, CDR2 SFDVKD. The CDR3 sequence: CATSDPAGQGTYNEQFF. The CDR3 nucleotides read TGTGCCACCAGTGACCCGGCCGGACAGGGCACCTACAATGAGCAGTTCTTC.

At least ten counts were recorded for this clonotype. V usage is TRBV6-1 and J usage is TRBJ2-1; D is possibly TRBD1 (6 bases). The germline CDR1 and CDR2 sequences are MNHNS and SASEGT. V was shortened by 5 bases and J by 0 bases, with 17 bases between the two germline ends. The CDR3 runs 17 residues. The CDR3 here is CASSSRLRGSSYNEQFF. The DNA of the CDR3 is TGTGCCAGCAGTTCGCGCCTCAGGGGAAGCTCCTACAATGAGCAGTTCTTC.

In its sample, this clonotype was seen many times. The V gene is TRBV5-4, the J gene TRBJ1-4; no clear D. Trimming stripped 4 bases from V and 2 bases from J, with 9 bases between. This CDR3 spans 14 amino acids. Germline V CDR1 and CDR2: SGHNT, YYREEE (reference sequence). The CDR3 is CASSPEGTNEKLFF. CDR3 sequence (DNA): TGTGCCAGCAGCCCGGAGGGCACTAATGAAAAACTGTTTTTT.

This clonotype was observed many times. The CDR3 nucleotides read TGTGCCAGCAGTGAAAGAAACTCTGGGGCCAACGTCCTGACTTTC. It specifies CASSERNSGANVLTF. The rearrangement uses TRBV6-1 and TRBJ2-6; D is unclear. The CDR3 runs 15 residues. Trimming shortened V by 2 bases and J by 0 bases, and 5 bases separated the two germline ends. Germline V gene sequence: CDR1 MNHNS, CDR2 SASEGT.

Points on this clonotype: This likely stems from a read error, as it lies one base from a far larger clone. The chain recombines TRBV5-1 with TRBJ2-5, with D hard to call. Near its end, the DNA agrees better with TRBJ2-7, so the J call may be wrong. CDR3 size: 14 residues. In germline, CDR1 is SGHRS, CDR2 YFSETQ. Written as DNA, the CDR3 is TGCGCCAGCAGCTTGGCCGTGGTCGTCGGCGAGCAGTACTTC. It specifies CASSLAVVVGEQYF.

As regards this clonotype: This likely traces to a read error, being one base from a far larger clone. CDR3: CASSYSIHNEQYF. CDR3 sequence (DNA): TGTGCCAGCAGTTACTCGATCCACAATGAGCAGTACTTC. This sequence joins TRBV6-2 or TRBV6-3 and TRBJ2-7; the D is unclear. The V and J ends lost 0 bases and 7 bases respectively, with 10 bases between them. CDR3 length: 13 residues. CDR1 MNHEY and CDR2 SVGEGT come from the germline V gene.

This clonotype was seen ten or more times. The CDR3 reads CAWSGLNGYTF. Written as DNA, the CDR3 is TGTGCCTGGAGTGGCCTGAATGGCTACACCTTC. The chain combines TRBV30 with TRBJ1-2; D remains ambiguous. CDR1 is GTSNPN and CDR2 is SVGIG in the germline V gene (reference sequence). CDR3 size: 11 residues. The V end was cut by 1 base, the J end by 6 bases, with 6 bases between.

This clonotype has a count of ten or more. The V and J genes are TRBV6-5 and TRBJ2-7; 7 bases fit TRBD1. The CDR3 totals 17 residues. Germline CDR1 is MNHEY and CDR2 is SVGAGI. With 4 bases clipped from V and 9 bases from J, the junction kept 21 bases outside the gene matches. The CDR3 DNA sequence: TGTGCCAGCAGTTCCGATATTACCGGGACAGCCCCCCTCGGGCAGTACTTC. Translating gives CASSSDITGTAPLGQYF.

This clonotype was counted ten times or more. The chain employs TRBV5-1 and TRBJ2-1; 9 bases map to TRBD2. The germline CDR1 and CDR2 sequences are SGHRS and YFSETQ. The CDR3 runs to 16 residues. The junction had 12 bases not matched to a gene; V was cut back by 6 bases and J by 5 bases. Written as DNA, the CDR3 is TGCGCCAGCACCGAGGCCGATTCTAGCGGGAACAATGAGCAGTTCTTC. Translating gives CASTEADSSGNNEQFF. The whole variable domain, remainder taken from reference TRBV5-1 and TRBJ2-1, is KAGVTQTPRYLIKTRGQQVTLSCSPISGHRSVSWYQQTPGQGLQFLFEYFSETQRNKGNFPGRFSGRQFSNSRSEMNVSTLELGDSALYLCASTEADSSGNNEQFFGPGTRLTVL.

J is TRBJ2-3 and V is TRBV4-2, with TRBD2 matching over 13 bases. The CDR3 extends over 15 amino acids. V lost 0 bases and J lost 7; bases outside the gene matches: 1. Germline V lookup: CDR1 LGHNA, CDR2 YNFKEQ. The CDR3 DNA sequence: TGTGCCAGCAGCCAAGAGACTAGCGGGGGGAATACGCAGTATTTT. It translates to CASSQETSGGNTQYF.

There are many counts of this clonotype. The V call is TRBV29-1, the J call TRBJ2-3; 9 bases agree with TRBD1. After removal of 4 bases from V and 4 bases from J, the junction contained 6 bases not matched to a gene. The CDR3 is 14 residues long. Germline V gene lookup returns CDR1 SQVTM and CDR2 ANQGSEA. The CDR3 region is CSVAGTGSPDTQYF. The CDR3 DNA reads TGCAGCGTTGCTGGGACAGGGTCCCCAGATACGCAGTATTTT.

This clonotype was detected many times. The V gene is TRBV5-6, the J gene TRBJ1-1; D not certain. Germline values: CDR1 SGHDT, CDR2 YYEEEE. CDR3 size: 13 residues. Between the trimmed V and J ends, which lost 2 bases and 1 base, there was a span of 6 bases. The CDR3 loop reads CASSFDANTEAFF. The CDR3 DNA reads TGTGCCAGCAGCTTTGACGCGAACACTGAAGCTTTCTTT.